These T cell receptor beta chains were read from a single sample in a study of tumor-infiltrating lymphocytes in localized non-small cell lung cancer. Assay used: immunoSEQ multiplex PCR; TCRdb lists only in-frame clones, some missing. The data contain about 15,000 clones, less than 80% of them singletons. What was sequenced was lung tumor tissue. Receptors originate from a human donor with non-small cell lung cancer. Both conserved end residues are part of each CDR3. Expanded clones get a size class; other rows say once, few or many, or leave the size out.

v_call: TRBV27
clone_size: few
cdr3_aa: CASSLGSGAPYEQYF

v_call: TRBV7-3
clone_size: NA
cdr3_aa: CASSLSADTQYF

v_call: TRBV6-1
clone_size: NA
cdr3_aa: CASSPWDYTQYF

v_call: TRBV10-3
clone_size: NA
cdr3_aa: CAINRNSGNTIYF

v_call: TRBV6-6
clone_size: NA
cdr3_aa: CASSALAGGGGTQYF

v_call: TRBV6-5
clone_size: NA
cdr3_aa: CASRFTGANTGELFF

v_call: TRBV5-1
clone_size: NA
cdr3_aa: CASSGTGTSFKPEQFF

v_call: TRBV6-6
clone_size: NA
cdr3_aa: CASRSSGGPGSGELFF

v_call: TRBV2
clone_size: NA
cdr3_aa: CASSQDRGTNEKLFF

v_call: TRBV28
clone_size: NA
cdr3_aa: CASSLRQTGKTEAFF

v_call: TRBV29-1
clone_size: medium-sized
cdr3_aa: CSVEVENTEAFF

v_call: TRBV5-8
clone_size: NA
cdr3_aa: CASSFRGMGKNIQYF

v_call: TRBV29-1
clone_size: NA
cdr3_aa: CSVVTPPNYGYTF

v_call: TRBV7-2
clone_size: NA
cdr3_aa: CASSPERESNEQFF

v_call: TRBV5-6
clone_size: NA
cdr3_aa: CASSLPGFYEQYF

v_call: TRBV28
clone_size: NA
cdr3_aa: CASSLNWNTEAFF

v_call: TRBV7-2
clone_size: NA
cdr3_aa: CASSFRDDQPQHF

v_call: TRBV2
clone_size: NA
cdr3_aa: CASSGVGGRQYF

v_call: TRBV10-3
clone_size: NA
cdr3_aa: CAISNRSSGWEQYF

v_call: TRBV30
clone_size: NA
cdr3_aa: CAWSVLRGLGGYTF

v_call: TRBV18
clone_size: few
cdr3_aa: CASSPPTSGRGEQFF

v_call: TRBV29-1
clone_size: NA
cdr3_aa: CSVPSGGDRGVF

v_call: TRBV5-6
clone_size: NA
cdr3_aa: CASGGQGLKTQYF

v_call: TRBV13
clone_size: few
cdr3_aa: CASSSGQGIPLEDGYTF

v_call: TRBV15
clone_size: NA
cdr3_aa: CAIPTADTLYGYTF

v_call: TRBV30
clone_size: NA
cdr3_aa: CAWGQGRGYTF

v_call: TRBV6-1
clone_size: once
cdr3_aa: CASSEGLNPGELFF

v_call: TRBV2
clone_size: NA
cdr3_aa: CASSDLISGQGAYEQYF

v_call: TRBV18
clone_size: NA
cdr3_aa: CASSPMGQGTEAFF